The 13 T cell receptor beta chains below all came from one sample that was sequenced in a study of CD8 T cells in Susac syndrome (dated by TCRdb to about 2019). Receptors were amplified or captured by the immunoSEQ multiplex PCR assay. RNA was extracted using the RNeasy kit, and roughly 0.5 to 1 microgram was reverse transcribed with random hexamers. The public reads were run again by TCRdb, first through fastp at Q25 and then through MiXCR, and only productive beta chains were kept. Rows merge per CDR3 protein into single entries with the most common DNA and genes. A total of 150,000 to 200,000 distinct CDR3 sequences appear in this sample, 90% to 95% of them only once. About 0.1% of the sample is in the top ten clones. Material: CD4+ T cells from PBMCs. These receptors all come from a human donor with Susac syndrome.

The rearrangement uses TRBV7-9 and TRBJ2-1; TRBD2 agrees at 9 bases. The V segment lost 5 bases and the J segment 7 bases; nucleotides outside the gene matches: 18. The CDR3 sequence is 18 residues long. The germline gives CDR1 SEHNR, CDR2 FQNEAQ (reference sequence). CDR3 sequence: CASSPLSRAGGPPNEQFF. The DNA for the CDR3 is TGTGCCAGCAGCCCACTCTCCCGGGCGGGGGGGCCCCCGAATGAGCAGTTCTTC.

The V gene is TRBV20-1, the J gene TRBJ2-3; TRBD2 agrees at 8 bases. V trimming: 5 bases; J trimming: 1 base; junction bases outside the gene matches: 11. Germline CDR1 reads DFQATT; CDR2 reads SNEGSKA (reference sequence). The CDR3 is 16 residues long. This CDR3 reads CSAAPLTSDRTDTQYF. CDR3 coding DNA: TGCAGTGCTGCCCCCCTGACTAGCGACCGCACAGATACGCAGTATTTT.

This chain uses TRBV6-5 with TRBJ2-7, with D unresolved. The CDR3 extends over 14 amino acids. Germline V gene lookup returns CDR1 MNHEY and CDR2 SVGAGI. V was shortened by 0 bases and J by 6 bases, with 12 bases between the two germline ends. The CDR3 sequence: CASSYSYSDGEQYF. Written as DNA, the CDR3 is TGTGCCAGCAGTTACTCGTACAGCGACGGCGAGCAGTACTTC.

This CDR3 reads CSAIGLRGNNEQFF. Written as DNA, the CDR3 is TGCAGTGCTATCGGGCTCCGAGGGAACAATGAGCAGTTCTTC. The V and J genes are TRBV20-1 and TRBJ2-1, with D perhaps TRBD2 (5 bases). There are 14 residues in the CDR3. V dropped 4 bases and J dropped 5 bases, with 15 bases sitting between them. Germline CDR1 and CDR2: DFQATT and SNEGSKA (reference sequence).

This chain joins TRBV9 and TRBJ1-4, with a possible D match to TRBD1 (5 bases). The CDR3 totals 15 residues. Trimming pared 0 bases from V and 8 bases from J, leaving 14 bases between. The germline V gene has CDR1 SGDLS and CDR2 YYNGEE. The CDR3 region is CASSVGVGAGEKLFF. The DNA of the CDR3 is TGTGCCAGCAGCGTAGGAGTAGGGGCGGGCGAAAAACTGTTTTTT.

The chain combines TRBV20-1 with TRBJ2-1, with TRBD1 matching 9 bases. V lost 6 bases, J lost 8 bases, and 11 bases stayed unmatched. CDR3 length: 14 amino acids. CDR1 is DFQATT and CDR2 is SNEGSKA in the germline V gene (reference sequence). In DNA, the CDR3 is TGCAGTGCCAGGAGGGGACAGGGAATCCATGAGCAGTTCTTC. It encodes CSARRGQGIHEQFF.

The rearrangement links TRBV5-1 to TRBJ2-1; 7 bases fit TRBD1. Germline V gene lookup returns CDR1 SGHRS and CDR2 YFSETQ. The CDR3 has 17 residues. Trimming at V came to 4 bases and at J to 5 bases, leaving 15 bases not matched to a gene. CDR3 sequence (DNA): TGCGCCAGCAGCGACAGGGCGACTCTCCTGAGAAACAATGAGCAGTTCTTC. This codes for CASSDRATLLRNNEQFF.

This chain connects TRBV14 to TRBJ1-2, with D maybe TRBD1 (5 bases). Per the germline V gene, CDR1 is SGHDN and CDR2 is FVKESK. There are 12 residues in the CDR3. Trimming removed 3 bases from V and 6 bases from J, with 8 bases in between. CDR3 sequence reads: CASSQTENGYTF. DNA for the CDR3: TGTGCCAGCAGCCAGACAGAGAATGGCTACACCTTC.

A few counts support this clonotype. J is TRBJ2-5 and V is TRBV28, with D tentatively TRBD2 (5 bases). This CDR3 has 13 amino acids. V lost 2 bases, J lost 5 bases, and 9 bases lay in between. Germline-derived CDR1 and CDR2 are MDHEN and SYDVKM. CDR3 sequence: CASSLGGGETQYF. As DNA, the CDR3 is TGTGCCAGCAGTTTAGGCGGCGGGGAGACCCAGTACTTC.

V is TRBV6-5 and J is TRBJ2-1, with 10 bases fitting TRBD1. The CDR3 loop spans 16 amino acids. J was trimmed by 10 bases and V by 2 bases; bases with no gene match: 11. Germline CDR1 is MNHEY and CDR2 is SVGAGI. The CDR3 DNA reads TGTGCCAGCAGTTACAGTTCGGGACAGGGGCGGGGGGAGCAGTTCTTC. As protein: CASSYSSGQGRGEQFF.

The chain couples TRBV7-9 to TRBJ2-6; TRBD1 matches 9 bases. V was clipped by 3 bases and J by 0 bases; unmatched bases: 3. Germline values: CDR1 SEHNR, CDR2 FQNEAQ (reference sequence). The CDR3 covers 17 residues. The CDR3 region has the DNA TGTGCCAGCAGCTTGGGGACAGGGCTCTCTGGGGCCAACGTCCTGACTTTC. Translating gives CASSLGTGLSGANVLTF.

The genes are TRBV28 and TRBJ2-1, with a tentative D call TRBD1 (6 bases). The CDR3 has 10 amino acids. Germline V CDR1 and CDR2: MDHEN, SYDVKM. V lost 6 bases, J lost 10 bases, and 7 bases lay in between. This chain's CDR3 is CASRGTEQFF. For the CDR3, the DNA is TGTGCCAGCAGAGGGACAGAGCAGTTCTTC.

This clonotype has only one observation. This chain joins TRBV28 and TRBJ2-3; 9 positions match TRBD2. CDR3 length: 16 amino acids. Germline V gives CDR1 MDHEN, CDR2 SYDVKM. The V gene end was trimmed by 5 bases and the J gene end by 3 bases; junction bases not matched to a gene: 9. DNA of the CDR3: TGTGCCAGCAGTCCAGTAACTAGCGGGTATACAGATACGCAGTATTTT. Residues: CASSPVTSGYTDTQYF.